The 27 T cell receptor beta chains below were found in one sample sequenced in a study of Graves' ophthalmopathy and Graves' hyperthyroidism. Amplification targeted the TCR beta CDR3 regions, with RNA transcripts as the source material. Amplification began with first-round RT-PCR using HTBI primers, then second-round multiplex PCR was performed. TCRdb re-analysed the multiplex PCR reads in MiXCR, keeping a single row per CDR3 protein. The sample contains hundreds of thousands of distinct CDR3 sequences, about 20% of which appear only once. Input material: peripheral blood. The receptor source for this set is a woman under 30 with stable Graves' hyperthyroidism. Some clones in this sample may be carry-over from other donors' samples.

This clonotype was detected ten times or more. CDR3 amino acids: CASTPGQGSNQPQHF. CDR3 nucleotides: TGTGCCAGCACCCCGGGACAGGGAAGCAATCAGCCCCAGCATTTT. The chain recombines TRBV12-3 or TRBV12-4 with TRBJ1-5; TRBD1 matches at 9 bases. There are 15 residues in the CDR3. The V and J ends lost 7 bases and 1 base, in that order; junction bases with no gene match: 5.

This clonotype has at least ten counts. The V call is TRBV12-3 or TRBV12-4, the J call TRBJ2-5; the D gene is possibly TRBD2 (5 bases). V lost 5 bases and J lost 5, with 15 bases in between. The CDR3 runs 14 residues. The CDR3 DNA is TGTGCCAGCAGTCCCGATACTAGGCTGGAGACCCAGTACTTC. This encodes CASSPDTRLETQYF.

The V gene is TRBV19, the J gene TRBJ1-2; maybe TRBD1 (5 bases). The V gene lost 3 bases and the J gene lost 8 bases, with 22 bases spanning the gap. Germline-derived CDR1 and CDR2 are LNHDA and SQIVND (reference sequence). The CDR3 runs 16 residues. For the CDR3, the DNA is TGTGCCAGTAGTATGGTACGGGGGTACCTCGGCAGCGGCTACACCTTC. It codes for CASSMVRGYLGSGYTF.

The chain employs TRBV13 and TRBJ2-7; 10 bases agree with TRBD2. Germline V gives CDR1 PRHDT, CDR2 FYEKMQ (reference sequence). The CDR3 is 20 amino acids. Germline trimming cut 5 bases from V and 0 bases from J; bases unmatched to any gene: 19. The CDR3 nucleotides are TGTGCCAGCAGCGATCCTGGGACTTCCGGGACTAGCGATTTCTCCTACGAGCAGTACTTC. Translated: CASSDPGTSGTSDFSYEQYF.

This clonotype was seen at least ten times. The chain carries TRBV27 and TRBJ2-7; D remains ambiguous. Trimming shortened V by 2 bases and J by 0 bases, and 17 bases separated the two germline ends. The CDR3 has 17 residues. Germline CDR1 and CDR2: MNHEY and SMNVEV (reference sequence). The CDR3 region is CASSLKLRQKSSYEQYF. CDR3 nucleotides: TGTGCCAGCAGTTTAAAATTGCGGCAGAAGAGCTCCTACGAGCAGTACTTC.

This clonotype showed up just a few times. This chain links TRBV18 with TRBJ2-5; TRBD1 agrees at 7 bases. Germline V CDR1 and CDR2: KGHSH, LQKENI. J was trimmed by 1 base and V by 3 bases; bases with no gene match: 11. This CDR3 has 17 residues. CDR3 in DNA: TGTGCCAGCTCACCTGCGCCCGGACAGGCGCTCCAAGAGACCCAGTACTTC. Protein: CASSPAPGQALQETQYF.

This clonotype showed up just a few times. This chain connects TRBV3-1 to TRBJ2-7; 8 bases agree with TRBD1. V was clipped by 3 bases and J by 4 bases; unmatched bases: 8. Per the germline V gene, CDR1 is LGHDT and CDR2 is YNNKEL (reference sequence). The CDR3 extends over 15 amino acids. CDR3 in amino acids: CASSQRTGRRYEQYF. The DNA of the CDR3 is TGTGCCAGCAGCCAGAGGACAGGGAGACGTTACGAGCAGTACTTC.

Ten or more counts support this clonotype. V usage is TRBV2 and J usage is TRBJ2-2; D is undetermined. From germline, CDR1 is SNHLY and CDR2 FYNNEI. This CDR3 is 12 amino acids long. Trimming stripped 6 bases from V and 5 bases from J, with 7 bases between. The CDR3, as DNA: TGTGCCAGCAGCAGGTCAACCGGGGAGCTGTTTTTT. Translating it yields CASSRSTGELFF.

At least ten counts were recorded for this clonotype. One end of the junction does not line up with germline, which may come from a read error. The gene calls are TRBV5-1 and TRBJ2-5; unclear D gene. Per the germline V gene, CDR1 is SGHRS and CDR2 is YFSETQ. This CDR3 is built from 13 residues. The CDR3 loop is CASSLDSQETQYF. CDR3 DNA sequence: TGTGCCAGCAGTTTAGATAGCCAAGAGACCCAGTACTTC.

This CDR3 reads CASSLRGQGAYEQYF. DNA of the CDR3: TGTGCCAGCAGTTTACGGGGACAGGGGGCCTACGAGCAGTACTTC. This chain connects TRBV28 to TRBJ2-7; 11 bases align to TRBD1. Trimming took 2 bases from V and 2 from J; bases not matched to a gene: 2. Germline V gene sequence: CDR1 MDHEN, CDR2 SYDVKM. This CDR3 is 15 amino acids long.

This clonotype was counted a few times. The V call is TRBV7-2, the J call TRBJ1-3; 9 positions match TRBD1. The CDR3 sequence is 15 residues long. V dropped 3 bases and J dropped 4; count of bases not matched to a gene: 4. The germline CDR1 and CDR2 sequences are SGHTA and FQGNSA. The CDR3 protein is CASSFGQGWGNTIYF. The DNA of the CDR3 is TGTGCCAGCAGCTTCGGACAGGGGTGGGGAAACACCATATATTTT.

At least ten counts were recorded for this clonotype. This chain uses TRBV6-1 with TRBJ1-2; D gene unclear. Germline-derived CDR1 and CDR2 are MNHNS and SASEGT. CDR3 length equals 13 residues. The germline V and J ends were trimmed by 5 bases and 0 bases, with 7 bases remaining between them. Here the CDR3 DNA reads TGTGCCAGCAGTATGGAAGCTAACTATGGCTACACCTTC. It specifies CASSMEANYGYTF.

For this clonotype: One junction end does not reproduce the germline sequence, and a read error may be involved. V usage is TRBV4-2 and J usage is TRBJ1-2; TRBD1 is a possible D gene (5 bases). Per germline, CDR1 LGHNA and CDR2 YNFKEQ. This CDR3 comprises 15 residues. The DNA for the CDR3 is TGTGTCAGCAGCCAAGAAGTACGGGGCAACTATGGCTACACCTTC. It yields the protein CVSSQEVRGNYGYTF.

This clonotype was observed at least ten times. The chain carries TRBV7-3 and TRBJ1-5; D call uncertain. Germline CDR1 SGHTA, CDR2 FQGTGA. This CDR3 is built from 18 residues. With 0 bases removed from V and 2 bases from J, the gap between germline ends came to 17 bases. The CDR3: CASSLTTHIPWGNQPQHF. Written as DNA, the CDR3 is TGTGCCAGCAGCTTAACGACCCATATACCGTGGGGCAATCAGCCCCAGCATTTT.

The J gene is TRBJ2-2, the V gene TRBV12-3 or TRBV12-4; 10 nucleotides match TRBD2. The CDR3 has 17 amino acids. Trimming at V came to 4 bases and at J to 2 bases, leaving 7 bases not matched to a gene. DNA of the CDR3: TGTGCCAGCAGTTCACCGGGACTAGCGCCTAACACCGGGGAGCTGTTTTTT. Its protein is CASSSPGLAPNTGELFF.

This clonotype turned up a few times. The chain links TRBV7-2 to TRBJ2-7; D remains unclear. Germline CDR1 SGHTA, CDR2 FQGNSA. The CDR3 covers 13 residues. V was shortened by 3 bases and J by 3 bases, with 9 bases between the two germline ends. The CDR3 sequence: CASSFGRYYEQYF. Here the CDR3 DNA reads TGTGCCAGCAGCTTCGGACGGTACTACGAGCAGTACTTC.

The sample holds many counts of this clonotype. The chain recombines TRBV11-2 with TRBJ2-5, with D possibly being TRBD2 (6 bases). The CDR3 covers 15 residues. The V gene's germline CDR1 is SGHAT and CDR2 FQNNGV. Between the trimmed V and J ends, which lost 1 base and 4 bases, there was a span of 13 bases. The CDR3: CASSLGGGSGETQYF. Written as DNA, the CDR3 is TGTGCCAGCAGCTTAGGGGGAGGCTCCGGAGAGACCCAGTACTTC.

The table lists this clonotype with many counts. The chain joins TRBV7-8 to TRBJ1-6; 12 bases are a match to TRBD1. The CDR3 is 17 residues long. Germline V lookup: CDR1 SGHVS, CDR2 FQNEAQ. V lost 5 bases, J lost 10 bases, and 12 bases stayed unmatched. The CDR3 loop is CASSGTGQGALGSPLHF. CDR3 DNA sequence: TGTGCCAGCAGCGGAACGGGACAGGGGGCGCTGGGGTCACCCCTCCACTTT.

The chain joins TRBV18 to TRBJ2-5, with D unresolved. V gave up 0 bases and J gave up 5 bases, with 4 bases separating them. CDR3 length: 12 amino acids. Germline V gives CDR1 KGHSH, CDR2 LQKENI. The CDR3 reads CASSPPVETQYF. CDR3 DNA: TGTGCCAGCTCACCACCCGTGGAGACCCAGTACTTC.

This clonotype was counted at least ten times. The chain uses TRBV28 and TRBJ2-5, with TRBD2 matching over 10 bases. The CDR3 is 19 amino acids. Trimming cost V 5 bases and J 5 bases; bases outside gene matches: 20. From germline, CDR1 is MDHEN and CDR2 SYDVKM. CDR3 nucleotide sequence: TGTGCCAGCAGTCCGATTCGTTCCCAGCGGGAGGGTTGGAGGGAGACCCAGTACTTC. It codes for CASSPIRSQREGWRETQYF.

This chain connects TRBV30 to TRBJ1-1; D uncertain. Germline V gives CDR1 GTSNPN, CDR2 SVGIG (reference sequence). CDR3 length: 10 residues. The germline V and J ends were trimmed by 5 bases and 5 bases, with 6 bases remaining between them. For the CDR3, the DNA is TGTGCCTGGGGGGAGACTGAAGCTTTCTTT. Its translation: CAWGETEAFF.

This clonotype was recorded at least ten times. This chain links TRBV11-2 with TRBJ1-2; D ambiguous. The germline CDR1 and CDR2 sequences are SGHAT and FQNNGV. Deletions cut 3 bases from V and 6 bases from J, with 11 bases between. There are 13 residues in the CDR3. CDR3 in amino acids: CASSFGPGDGYTF. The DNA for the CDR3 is TGTGCCAGCAGCTTTGGTCCAGGCGATGGCTACACCTTC.

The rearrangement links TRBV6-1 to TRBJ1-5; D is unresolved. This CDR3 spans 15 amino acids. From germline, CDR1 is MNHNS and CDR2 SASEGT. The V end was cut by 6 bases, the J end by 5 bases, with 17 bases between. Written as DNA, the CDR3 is TGTGCCAGCAGCTTTGGACCGAGATCATATCAGCCCCAGCATTTT. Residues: CASSFGPRSYQPQHF.

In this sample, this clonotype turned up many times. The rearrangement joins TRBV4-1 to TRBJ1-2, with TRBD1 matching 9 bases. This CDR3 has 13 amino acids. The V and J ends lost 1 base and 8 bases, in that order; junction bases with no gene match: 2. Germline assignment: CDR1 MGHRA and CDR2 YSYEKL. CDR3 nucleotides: TGCGCCAGCAGCCAAGTGACAGGGGGAGGCTACACCTTC. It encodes CASSQVTGGGYTF.

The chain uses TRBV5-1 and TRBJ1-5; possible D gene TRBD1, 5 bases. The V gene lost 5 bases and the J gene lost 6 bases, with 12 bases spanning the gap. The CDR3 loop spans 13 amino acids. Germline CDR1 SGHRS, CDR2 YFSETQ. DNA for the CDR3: TGCGCCAGCAGGAGGGGAGAGGGTCAGCCCCAGCATTTT. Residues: CASRRGEGQPQHF.

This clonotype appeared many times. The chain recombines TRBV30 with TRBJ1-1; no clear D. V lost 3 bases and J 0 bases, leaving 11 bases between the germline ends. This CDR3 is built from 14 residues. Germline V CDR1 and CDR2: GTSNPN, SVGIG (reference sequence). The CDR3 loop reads CAWRANILNTEAFF. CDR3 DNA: TGTGCCTGGAGAGCTAATATACTGAACACTGAAGCTTTCTTT.

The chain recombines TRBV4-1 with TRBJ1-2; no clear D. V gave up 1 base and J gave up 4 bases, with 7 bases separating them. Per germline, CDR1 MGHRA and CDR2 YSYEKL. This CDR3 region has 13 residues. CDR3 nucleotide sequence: TGCGCCAGCAGCCAAGCTACTCGCTATGGCTACACCTTC. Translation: CASSQATRYGYTF.